This TCR beta chain was documented in a study of cytomegalovirus exposure and HLA in healthy donors. The CDR3 totals 13 residues. Germline V lookup: CDR1 MDHEN, CDR2 SYDVKM. Between the trimmed V and J ends, which lost 6 bases and 0 bases, there was a span of 8 bases. The PCR used 60 Vbeta and 13 Jbeta primers. Assay: immunoSEQ multiplex PCR; the TCRdb copy retains only in-frame clones and omits some. The sample lists 170,000 or so clones, roughly four fifths occurring once. The chain couples TRBV28 to TRBJ1-2; D may be TRBD1 (6 bases). The specimen was PBMCs. The sequence was collected from a woman aged 45-60 years in good health and CMV-seronegative. The CDR3 protein is CASSRQANYGYTF. Written as DNA, the CDR3 is TGTGCCAGCAGCAGACAGGCTAACTATGGCTACACCTTC.